This is a list of T cell receptor beta chains from one sample in a study of T cells in Graves' hyperthyroidism and ophthalmopathy. TCRdb reprocessed the multiplex PCR reads via MiXCR and lists one record per CDR3 protein. The sample consists of 300,000 to 500,000 distinct CDR3 sequences, 11% to 15% of them appearing once. Input material: blood. The source of these receptors is a man between 45 and 60 years old with Graves' ophthalmopathy. The CDR3 runs from the conserved cysteine through the conserved F or W. The D gene is left open where the match is weak. Size values are once, few and many counts, or a class for expanded clones, and some rows have none.

D gene	clone size	V gene	J gene	CDR3 protein	CDR3 DNA
TRBD2	.	TRBV29-1	TRBJ2-1	CSVEDLPYTPGTSGIDEQFF	TGCAGCGTTGAAGATCTTCCTTACACTCCCGGGACTAGCGGGATCGATGAGCAGTTCTTC
TRBD1	.	TRBV28	TRBJ1-1	CASSLRTGLNTEAFF	TGTGCCAGCAGTTTGAGGACAGGACTAAACACTGAAGCTTTCTTT
.	many	TRBV19	TRBJ1-2	CASSIAGPNNYGYTF	TGTGCCAGTAGTATTGCGGGACCGAATAACTATGGCTACACCTTC
TRBD1	many	TRBV29-1	TRBJ1-2	CSVWDSNYGYTF	TGCAGCGTATGGGACAGCAACTATGGCTACACCTTC
.	few	TRBV30	TRBJ1-5	CAWSTGLAPQPQHF	TGTGCCTGGAGTACCGGGTTAGCGCCCCAGCCCCAGCATTTT
.	.	TRBV9	TRBJ1-1	CASSVEAGYFNTEAFF	TGTGCCAGCAGCGTAGAGGCAGGTTATTTCAACACTGAAGCTTTCTTT
.	few	TRBV7-2	TRBJ2-6	CASSPEGSGANVLTF	TGTGCCAGCAGCCCCGAAGGGTCTGGGGCCAACGTCCTGACTTTC
.	many	TRBV19	TRBJ2-7	CASSNRVADTYEQYF	TGTGCCAGTAGTAACAGGGTGGCCGATACCTACGAGCAGTACTTC
.	few	TRBV20-1	TRBJ2-2	CSARDSANTGELFF	TGCAGTGCTAGGGACTCCGCGAACACCGGGGAGCTGTTTTTT
.	.	TRBV25-1	TRBJ1-2	CASSASTGYGYTF	TGTGCCAGCAGCGCATCAACAGGGTATGGCTACACCTTC
.	many	TRBV13	TRBJ2-2	CASSLGSTTGELFF	TGTGCCAGCAGCTTAGGGTCAACCACCGGGGAGCTGTTTTTT
.	many	TRBV12-3/TRBV12-4	TRBJ2-7	CASSLGGTYYEQYF	TGTGCCAGCAGTTTAGGCGGCACGTACTACGAGCAGTACTTC
.	many	TRBV18	TRBJ1-5	CATAGTHNSNQPQHF	TGTGCCACCGCCGGGACGCACAATAGCAATCAGCCCCAGCATTTT
.	.	TRBV5-1	TRBJ2-7	CASRPTYDRTYEQYF	TGCGCCAGCCGCCCTACCTACGACAGAACCTACGAGCAGTACTTC
TRBD2	many	TRBV28	TRBJ2-1	CASLVGGSYNEQFF	TGTGCCAGCCTGGTCGGGGGGTCCTACAATGAGCAGTTCTTC
.	many	TRBV5-1	TRBJ1-4	CASSLGLEPGRGKLFF	TGCGCCAGCAGCTTGGGGCTCGAGCCTGGCCGAGGGAAACTGTTTTTT
TRBD1	.	TRBV20-1	TRBJ1-4	CSASGQVGEKLFF	TGCAGTGCTAGCGGACAGGTGGGAGAAAAACTGTTTTTT
TRBD1	many	TRBV28	TRBJ2-1	CASSPRDRGIGQFF	TGTGCCAGCAGCCCCCGGGACAGGGGTATTGGGCAGTTCTTC
.	few	TRBV4-1	TRBJ1-3	CASSQDWNRASGNTIYF	TGCGCCAGCAGCCAAGATTGGAACAGGGCTTCCGGAAACACCATATATTTT
TRBD1	.	TRBV29-1	TRBJ2-5	CSATDRVDETQYF	TGCAGCGCAACCGACAGGGTCGATGAGACCCAGTACTTC
.	few	TRBV28	TRBJ2-7	CASSLPTQTRDIFPKYEQYF	TGTGCCAGCAGTTTACCTACTCAGACCCGGGACATCTTCCCGAAGTACGAGCAGTACTTC
.	many	TRBV11-2	TRBJ2-5	CASSLNLANQETQYF	TGTGCCAGCAGCCTCAATCTAGCCAACCAAGAGACCCAGTACTTC
TRBD1	many	TRBV19	TRBJ2-7	CASSIFLRDRTYEQYF	TGTGCCAGTAGTATATTTCTCCGGGACAGGACCTACGAGCAGTACTTC
.	.	TRBV7-6	TRBJ2-1	CASSFGRRFLDEQFF	TGTGCCAGCAGCTTCGGGCGTCGGTTTTTGGATGAGCAGTTCTTC
.	many	TRBV6-1	TRBJ2-1	CASSEGRTFLRNEQFF	TGTGCCAGCAGTGAAGGACGTACCTTCCTACGTAATGAGCAGTTCTTC
TRBD2	.	TRBV7-6	TRBJ2-3	CASSPGTSGPLHPDTQYF	TGTGCCAGCAGCCCTGGGACTAGCGGCCCATTACATCCAGATACGCAGTATTTT
.	many	TRBV7-9	TRBJ1-2	CASSPDVSYGYTF	TGTGCCAGCAGCCCGGATGTTTCCTATGGCTACACCTTC
TRBD1	.	TRBV3-1	TRBJ1-6	CASSRGDSNSPLHF	TGTGCCAGCAGCCGGGGGGACAGCAATTCACCCCTCCACTTT
.	many	TRBV18	TRBJ2-1	CASSPSTSRNEQFF	TGTGCCAGCTCACCATCGACTAGTCGCAATGAGCAGTTCTTC
TRBD1	.	TRBV29-1	TRBJ1-3	CSVTQGGTGNTIYF	TGCAGCGTCACTCAGGGGGGCACTGGAAACACCATATATTTT
.	many	TRBV18	TRBJ1-2	CASSPGMAREGYYGYTF	TGTGCCAGCTCACCAGGCATGGCGAGGGAAGGGTACTATGGCTACACCTTC
TRBD1	.	TRBV27	TRBJ1-1	CASSLSTGGGTEAFF	TGTGCCAGCAGTTTATCCACAGGGGGGGGAACTGAAGCTTTCTTT
TRBD1	.	TRBV5-1	TRBJ2-5	CASSWGTAETQYF	TGCGCCAGCAGCTGGGGGACAGCTGAGACCCAGTACTTC
.	few	TRBV4-1	TRBJ1-2	CASRPTGRLYGYTF	TGCGCCAGCAGGCCCACTGGACGGCTCTATGGCTACACCTTC
.	many	TRBV11-2	TRBJ1-5	CASSPRGGFSNQPQHF	TGTGCCAGCAGCCCCCGCGGAGGGTTTAGCAATCAGCCCCAGCATTTT
.	many	TRBV12-3/TRBV12-4	TRBJ1-5	CASSSGLQNQPQHF	TGTGCCAGCAGTTCGGGACTACAAAATCAGCCCCAGCATTTT
.	many	TRBV24-1	TRBJ2-7	CATSSPGTANEQYF	TGTGCCACCAGTAGTCCCGGGACCGCCAACGAGCAGTACTTC
.	.	TRBV4-2	TRBJ2-3	CASTRGGDTQYF	TGTGCCAGCACCCGAGGGGGAGATACGCAGTATTTT
.	many	TRBV19	TRBJ1-1	CASSLTRANTEAFF	TGTGCCAGTAGCCTAACGAGGGCGAACACTGAAGCTTTCTTT
.	many	TRBV12-3/TRBV12-4	TRBJ1-1	CASSQDPGGITEAFF	TGTGCCAGCAGTCAAGACCCCGGGGGGATCACTGAAGCTTTCTTT
.	.	TRBV30	TRBJ2-2	CAWSVVNTGELFF	TGTGCCTGGAGTGTAGTCAACACCGGGGAGCTGTTTTTT
TRBD2	few	TRBV19	TRBJ2-1	CASSTINARSGGYNEQFF	TGTGCCAGTAGTACTATTAACGCCCGTAGCGGGGGTTACAATGAGCAGTTCTTC
TRBD1	few	TRBV4-1	TRBJ2-2	CASSPGQGARSGELFF	TGCGCCAGCAGCCCCGGACAGGGGGCGCGGTCCGGGGAGCTGTTTTTT
TRBD2	many	TRBV20-1	TRBJ2-7	CSAMSGNSSYEQYF	TGCAGTGCAATGAGCGGGAACAGCTCCTACGAGCAGTACTTC
TRBD1	many	TRBV2	TRBJ1-4	CASRAQTGLGKLFF	TGTGCCAGCAGAGCTCAGACAGGGCTCGGAAAACTGTTTTTT
TRBD1	many	TRBV9	TRBJ1-2	CASSGSTGAGGYTF	TGTGCCAGCAGCGGTTCCACAGGGGCAGGAGGCTACACCTTC
.	few	TRBV7-9	TRBJ2-1	CASSLRGPTDDEQFF	TGTGCCAGCAGTCTCAGGGGCCCCACCGACGATGAGCAGTTCTTC
.	.	TRBV5-1	TRBJ2-7	CASSLVTGDEQYF	TGCGCCAGCAGCTTGGTTACGGGGGACGAGCAGTACTTC
TRBD1	.	TRBV9	TRBJ2-7	CASSVTPGTGLYEQYF	TGTGCCAGCAGCGTAACACCCGGGACAGGGCTTTACGAGCAGTACTTC
TRBD1	once	TRBV5-1	TRBJ1-2	CASSNPTGSNYGYTF	TGCGCCAGCAGCAACCCGACAGGGTCTAACTATGGCTACACCTTC